This TCR beta chain was sequenced during a study of CD8+CD57+ T cells in acquired aplastic anemia. Across the whole study: DNA per sorted CD4+ or CD8+ sample ranged about 0.2 to 30 ug, averaging around 3.2 ug.

Study conclusions and caveats: Patients and controls had in common twenty-nine CD8+ CDR3 sequences.

TCR beta VDJ and CDR3 profiling used genomic DNA as template. TCRdb reprocessed the reads via MiXCR and lists one record per CDR3 protein. The sample holds 150,000 to 200,000 distinct CDR3 sequences, 60% to 70% seen once. V lost 3 bases to trimming and J lost 3 bases; unmatched junction nucleotides: 7. Germline CDR1 SGDLS, CDR2 YYNGEE. The CDR3 totals 15 residues. About this clonotype: Its antigen is as yet unknown.

The sequence came from a human donor in good health. V usage is TRBV9 and J usage is TRBJ1-1, with 8 bases identical to TRBD1. Sequencing was done on a sample of sorted CD4+, CD8+, or CD8+CD57+ T cells (not recorded which) from PBMCs. This CDR3 is CASSGAGGLDTEAFF. The DNA of the CDR3 is TGTGCCAGCAGCGGTGCAGGGGGCCTGGACACTGAAGCTTTCTTT.